The sequence of this TCR beta chain was determined in a study of identical twins. Regarding the study as a whole: Within twin pairs, the out-of-frame alpha sequences they shared showed excess low generation probability.

A universal primer site was added by template switching, and unique molecular identifiers were carried by the cDNA. MiXCR was run by TCRdb on the 5' RACE reads, yielding one entry per CDR3 protein. This repertoire shows hundreds of thousands of distinct CDR3 sequences, around 6.1% found once; its top ten account for 1.5% to 2%. All donors comprised healthy Caucasians. CDR1 is GTSNPN and CDR2 is SVGIG in the germline V gene (reference sequence). This CDR3 comprises 16 residues. The V and J ends lost 4 bases and 4 bases, in that order; junction bases with no gene match: 11. This clonotype was picked up a small number of times. Its antigen is undetermined.

This TCR derives from a man aged 18 to 35 in good health. The sample taken for sequencing was naive T cells sorted from blood. The chain carries TRBV30 and TRBJ2-3; 10 nucleotides match TRBD2. Here the CDR3 DNA reads TGTGCCTGGACAGGGCCTCTAGCGGGAGACGCAGATACGCAGTATTTT. Translation gives CAWTGPLAGDADTQYF.